Listed below are T cell receptor beta chains from one sample, sequenced in a study of blood T cell repertoires in COVID-19. The method was immunoSEQ multiplex PCR; TCRdb's version includes in-frame clones alone and lacks a portion of them. The data contain 200,000 to 250,000 clones, nearly 90% of them singletons. Sequenced: PBMCs or T cells enriched from blood (not recorded which). These receptors came from a man aged 30-40 years who had been exposed to COVID-19. CDR3s include the opening cysteine and the closing phenylalanine or tryptophan. The order of the fields is clone size, V gene, J gene, D gene, CDR3 protein, CDR3 DNA. D genes are given only for firm matches. Clone size is given for some rows only: seen once, a few or many times, or a class if the clone is expanded.

abundance: once; v_gene: TRBV18; j_gene: TRBJ1-5; d_gene: TRBD1; CDR3aa: CASSAGTGDQPQHF; CDR3nt: TGTGCCAGCTCGGCAGGGACAGGGGATCAGCCCCAGCATTTT
abundance: -; v_gene: TRBV5-1; j_gene: TRBJ2-2; d_gene: -; CDR3aa: CASSLVMGAGELFF; CDR3nt: TGCGCCAGCAGCTTGGTCATGGGAGCCGGGGAGCTGTTTTTT
abundance: -; v_gene: TRBV5-1; j_gene: TRBJ2-3; d_gene: -; CDR3aa: CASSLGWGQGDTQYF; CDR3nt: TGCGCCAGCAGCTTGGGATGGGGGCAGGGAGATACGCAGTATTTT
abundance: -; v_gene: TRBV27; j_gene: TRBJ2-1; d_gene: -; CDR3aa: CASSYSGNSYNEQFF; CDR3nt: TGTGCCAGCAGTTACAGCGGAAACTCCTACAATGAGCAGTTCTTC
abundance: -; v_gene: TRBV19; j_gene: TRBJ2-2; d_gene: -; CDR3aa: CASSITQTNTGELFF; CDR3nt: TGTGCCAGTAGTATTACACAGACGAACACCGGGGAGCTGTTTTTT
abundance: -; v_gene: TRBV7-9; j_gene: TRBJ1-6; d_gene: -; CDR3aa: CASSKKLTAGDSPLHF; CDR3nt: TGTGCCAGCAGCAAAAAATTGACAGCAGGGGATTCACCCCTCCACTTT
abundance: -; v_gene: TRBV15; j_gene: TRBJ1-4; d_gene: TRBD1; CDR3aa: CATSRAAGQGYEKLFF; CDR3nt: TGTGCCACCAGCAGAGCCGCGGGACAGGGATATGAAAAACTGTTTTTT
abundance: -; v_gene: TRBV6-2/TRBV6-3; j_gene: TRBJ1-6; d_gene: -; CDR3aa: CASSYAQRYSYNSPLHF; CDR3nt: TGTGCCAGCAGTTACGCCCAGCGCTACTCCTATAATTCACCCCTCCACTTT
abundance: -; v_gene: TRBV29-1; j_gene: TRBJ1-1; d_gene: TRBD1; CDR3aa: CSVDLRDRGRGTEAFF; CDR3nt: TGCAGCGTTGACCTCCGGGACAGGGGCCGTGGCACTGAAGCTTTCTTT
abundance: -; v_gene: TRBV21-1; j_gene: TRBJ1-2; d_gene: -; CDR3aa: CARGWPYGYTF; CDR3nt: TGTGCCAGGGGCTGGCCTTATGGCTACACCTTC
abundance: -; v_gene: TRBV7-2; j_gene: TRBJ2-5; d_gene: -; CDR3aa: CASSVGGRAETQYF; CDR3nt: TGTGCCAGCAGCGTCGGAGGGCGCGCAGAGACCCAGTACTTC
abundance: -; v_gene: TRBV5-1; j_gene: TRBJ2-5; d_gene: -; CDR3aa: CASSPTGSAETQYF; CDR3nt: TGCGCCAGCAGCCCCACCGGGAGCGCAGAGACCCAGTACTTC
abundance: -; v_gene: TRBV5-1; j_gene: TRBJ2-2; d_gene: -; CDR3aa: CASQGVENTGELFF; CDR3nt: TGCGCCAGCCAGGGTGTGGAGAACACCGGGGAGCTGTTTTTT
abundance: -; v_gene: TRBV5-4; j_gene: TRBJ2-5; d_gene: TRBD2; CDR3aa: CASLPMGGETQYF; CDR3nt: TGTGCCAGTCTCCCAATGGGAGGGGAGACCCAGTACTTC
abundance: -; v_gene: TRBV4-1; j_gene: TRBJ2-5; d_gene: TRBD2; CDR3aa: CASSQDGLAGGRETQYF; CDR3nt: TGCGCCAGCAGCCAAGACGGTCTAGCGGGGGGCCGAGAGACCCAGTACTTC
abundance: -; v_gene: TRBV10-1; j_gene: TRBJ2-1; d_gene: TRBD1; CDR3aa: CASQGQGENEQFF; CDR3nt: TGCGCCAGTCAGGGACAGGGCGAAAATGAGCAGTTCTTC
abundance: -; v_gene: TRBV2; j_gene: TRBJ1-5; d_gene: TRBD1; CDR3aa: CASTTDRDQPQHF; CDR3nt: TGTGCCAGCACTACGGACAGGGATCAGCCCCAGCATTTT
abundance: once; v_gene: TRBV2; j_gene: TRBJ1-5; d_gene: -; CDR3aa: CASSQDISIDQPQHF; CDR3nt: TGTGCCAGCAGTCAGGACATCTCAATCGATCAGCCCCAGCATTTT
abundance: few; v_gene: TRBV2; j_gene: TRBJ2-7; d_gene: TRBD2; CDR3aa: CASSERREGYEQYF; CDR3nt: TGTGCCAGCAGTGAGCGAAGGGAGGGCTACGAGCAGTACTTC
abundance: -; v_gene: TRBV19; j_gene: TRBJ1-2; d_gene: -; CDR3aa: CASSPPGNNYGYTF; CDR3nt: TGTGCCAGTAGCCCCCCCGGGAACAACTATGGCTACACCTTC
abundance: -; v_gene: TRBV19; j_gene: TRBJ2-7; d_gene: TRBD1; CDR3aa: CASRPRPGTDEQYF; CDR3nt: TGTGCCAGTAGACCGCGCCCCGGGACAGACGAGCAGTACTTC
abundance: -; v_gene: TRBV3-1/TRBV3-2; j_gene: TRBJ1-4; d_gene: -; CDR3aa: CASSQDLGSEKLFF; CDR3nt: TGTGCCAGCAGCCAAGATTTGGGGAGTGAAAAACTGTTTTTT
abundance: -; v_gene: TRBV5-5; j_gene: TRBJ2-7; d_gene: TRBD1; CDR3aa: CASSDRTGKSSYEQYF; CDR3nt: TGTGCCAGCAGTGACCGGACAGGGAAGAGCTCCTACGAGCAGTACTTC
abundance: -; v_gene: TRBV25-1; j_gene: TRBJ2-3; d_gene: -; CDR3aa: CASSVGGTPVGDTQYF; CDR3nt: TGTGCCAGCAGTGTAGGGGGAACCCCCGTTGGAGATACGCAGTATTTT
abundance: -; v_gene: TRBV19; j_gene: TRBJ1-6; d_gene: -; CDR3aa: CASRPQDSYNSPLHF; CDR3nt: TGTGCCAGTAGGCCACAGGACTCCTATAATTCACCCCTCCACTTT
abundance: -; v_gene: TRBV5-1; j_gene: TRBJ2-5; d_gene: -; CDR3aa: CASSHQGMRETQYF; CDR3nt: TGCGCCAGCAGCCATCAGGGGATGAGGGAGACCCAGTACTTC
abundance: -; v_gene: TRBV20-1; j_gene: TRBJ2-7; d_gene: TRBD1; CDR3aa: CSASRGQGTVEQYF; CDR3nt: TGTAGTGCTAGTCGGGGACAGGGAACAGTGGAGCAGTACTTC
abundance: -; v_gene: TRBV6-5; j_gene: TRBJ2-7; d_gene: -; CDR3aa: CASSAGRISYEQYF; CDR3nt: TGTGCCAGCAGCGCGGGACGGATCTCCTACGAGCAGTACTTC
abundance: -; v_gene: TRBV19; j_gene: TRBJ2-6; d_gene: TRBD1; CDR3aa: CASSILGQGGSGANVLTF; CDR3nt: TGTGCCAGTAGTATATTGGGACAGGGGGGATCTGGGGCCAACGTCCTGACTTTC
abundance: -; v_gene: TRBV7-2; j_gene: TRBJ2-1; d_gene: TRBD1; CDR3aa: CASSLAGTGGYEQFF; CDR3nt: TGTGCCAGCAGCTTAGCCGGGACAGGGGGCTATGAGCAGTTCTTC
abundance: -; v_gene: TRBV7-9; j_gene: TRBJ2-2; d_gene: -; CDR3aa: CASSSPTVWGQTGELFF; CDR3nt: TGTGCCAGCAGCTCCCCCACCGTCTGGGGGCAGACCGGGGAGCTGTTTTTT
abundance: once; v_gene: TRBV3-1/TRBV3-2; j_gene: TRBJ1-5; d_gene: TRBD1; CDR3aa: CASSQIQGQPQHF; CDR3nt: TGTGCCAGCAGCCAAATACAGGGGCAGCCCCAGCATTTT
abundance: once; v_gene: TRBV7-9; j_gene: TRBJ1-2; d_gene: TRBD1; CDR3aa: CASSLGQGRSYGYTF; CDR3nt: TGTGCCAGCAGCTTAGGACAGGGCAGATCCTATGGCTACACCTTC
abundance: -; v_gene: TRBV24-1; j_gene: TRBJ2-7; d_gene: -; CDR3aa: CATTIRNIASSYEQYF; CDR3nt: TGTGCCACAACTATCCGAAATATAGCGTCCAGCTACGAGCAGTACTTC
abundance: -; v_gene: TRBV9; j_gene: TRBJ2-3; d_gene: TRBD2; CDR3aa: CASSSHPGGGSGTDTQYF; CDR3nt: TGTGCCAGCAGCTCCCACCCGGGGGGGGGCTCGGGCACAGATACGCAGTATTTT
abundance: -; v_gene: TRBV11-1; j_gene: TRBJ2-2; d_gene: -; CDR3aa: CASRPAGRAGELFF; CDR3nt: TGTGCCAGCAGGCCAGCTGGGCGGGCCGGGGAGCTGTTTTTT
abundance: -; v_gene: TRBV19; j_gene: TRBJ2-3; d_gene: TRBD2; CDR3aa: CASSTLTSGGATDTQYF; CDR3nt: TGTGCCAGTAGTACTCTGACTAGCGGGGGGGCTACAGATACGCAGTATTTT
abundance: -; v_gene: TRBV5-5; j_gene: TRBJ1-1; d_gene: TRBD1; CDR3aa: CASSLTGTDQLNTEAFF; CDR3nt: TGTGCCAGCAGCCTCACAGGGACAGACCAACTGAACACTGAAGCTTTCTTT
abundance: -; v_gene: TRBV7-2; j_gene: TRBJ1-3; d_gene: -; CDR3aa: CASSSQVGGGGNTIYF; CDR3nt: TGTGCCAGCAGCTCCCAGGTCGGTGGAGGTGGAAACACCATATATTTT
abundance: -; v_gene: TRBV6-6; j_gene: TRBJ2-5; d_gene: TRBD2; CDR3aa: CASSLNRDGGTSGFQETQYF; CDR3nt: TGTGCCAGCAGCCTCAACCGGGACGGAGGGACTAGCGGGTTCCAAGAGACCCAGTACTTC
abundance: -; v_gene: TRBV27; j_gene: TRBJ2-7; d_gene: -; CDR3aa: CASSFKVASDYEQYF; CDR3nt: TGTGCCAGCAGTTTTAAGGTCGCTAGCGACTACGAGCAGTACTTC
abundance: -; v_gene: TRBV6-1; j_gene: TRBJ1-1; d_gene: -; CDR3aa: CASREGQLNTEAFF; CDR3nt: TGTGCCAGCAGAGAAGGACAGTTGAACACTGAAGCTTTCTTT
abundance: -; v_gene: TRBV29-1; j_gene: TRBJ1-2; d_gene: TRBD1; CDR3aa: CSVGTGPVDYGYTF; CDR3nt: TGCAGCGTTGGGACAGGCCCAGTGGACTATGGCTACACCTTC
abundance: -; v_gene: TRBV15; j_gene: TRBJ2-7; d_gene: -; CDR3aa: CATSRATGDEQYF; CDR3nt: TGTGCCACCAGCAGGGCGACCGGGGACGAGCAGTACTTC
abundance: -; v_gene: TRBV19; j_gene: TRBJ1-2; d_gene: -; CDR3aa: CASSSEPTANYGYTF; CDR3nt: TGTGCCAGTAGTAGCGAGCCCACCGCTAACTATGGCTACACCTTC
abundance: -; v_gene: TRBV7-2; j_gene: TRBJ2-7; d_gene: -; CDR3aa: CASSLFQGLDEQYF; CDR3nt: TGTGCCAGCAGCTTATTTCAGGGTCTCGACGAGCAGTACTTC
abundance: -; v_gene: TRBV6-6; j_gene: TRBJ1-5; d_gene: -; CDR3aa: CASSYSPGVGQPQHF; CDR3nt: TGTGCCAGCAGTTACTCTCCAGGGGTTGGTCAGCCCCAGCATTTT
abundance: -; v_gene: TRBV7-6; j_gene: TRBJ2-2; d_gene: TRBD1; CDR3aa: CASSSPGGLAGTGELFF; CDR3nt: TGTGCCAGCAGCTCCCCAGGGGGCCTAGCAGGGACCGGGGAGCTGTTTTTT
abundance: -; v_gene: TRBV5-6; j_gene: TRBJ1-1; d_gene: -; CDR3aa: CASSSQGFLGNEAFF; CDR3nt: TGTGCCAGCAGCTCGCAGGGTTTTCTTGGGAATGAAGCTTTCTTT
abundance: -; v_gene: TRBV18; j_gene: TRBJ1-2; d_gene: -; CDR3aa: CASSPGGGDGYTF; CDR3nt: TGTGCCAGCTCACCAGGGGGCGGCGATGGCTACACCTTC
abundance: -; v_gene: TRBV2; j_gene: TRBJ1-6; d_gene: -; CDR3aa: CASSQEGGRNSPLHF; CDR3nt: TGTGCCAGCAGTCAAGAAGGAGGGCGCAATTCACCCCTCCACTTT
abundance: -; v_gene: TRBV9; j_gene: TRBJ1-1; d_gene: -; CDR3aa: CASSPTELNTEAFF; CDR3nt: TGTGCCAGCAGCCCTACAGAGTTGAACACTGAAGCTTTCTTT
abundance: -; v_gene: TRBV6-5; j_gene: TRBJ2-2; d_gene: TRBD2; CDR3aa: CASTDGGGELFF; CDR3nt: TGTGCCAGCACCGACGGGGGGGGCGAGCTGTTTTTT
abundance: -; v_gene: TRBV2; j_gene: TRBJ2-2; d_gene: -; CDR3aa: CASTGTGELFF; CDR3nt: TGTGCCAGCACCGGCACCGGGGAGCTGTTTTTT
abundance: -; v_gene: TRBV5-1; j_gene: TRBJ2-7; d_gene: TRBD1; CDR3aa: CASSFSGQGREQYF; CDR3nt: TGCGCCAGCAGCTTCAGTGGACAGGGTCGCGAGCAGTACTTC